These T cell receptor beta chains were read from a single sample in a study of blood T cells in healthy people across ages. One entry per CDR3 protein, called by TCRdb with MiXCR from the 5' RACE reads. In the table there are some 550,000 distinct CDR3 sequences, more than 45% of which are singletons. The sample taken for sequencing was blood. All receptors come from an elderly man in good health. Each CDR3 is given with its conserved first and last residue. A D gene is named only where the DNA matches it firmly. Rows give clone size only sometimes, using once, few, many, or a class for an expanded clone.

abundance | len | j_gene | d_gene | v_gene | CDR3aa | CDR3nt
NA | 13 | TRBJ2-1 | NA | TRBV20-1 | CSARQTSFNEQFF | TGCAGTGCTAGACAAACTAGCTTCAATGAGCAGTTCTTC
NA | 15 | TRBJ2-1 | TRBD2 | TRBV11-2 | CASSPSGRAYNEQFF | TGTGCCAGCAGCCCTAGCGGGAGGGCCTACAATGAGCAGTTCTTC
NA | 13 | TRBJ2-1 | NA | TRBV11-2 | CASSSRGLDEQFF | TGTGCCAGCAGCTCACGGGGGCTCGATGAGCAGTTCTTC
NA | 15 | TRBJ1-1 | NA | TRBV20-1 | CSANPRASLNTEAFF | TGCAGTGCCAACCCCAGGGCCTCCTTGAACACTGAAGCTTTCTTT
few | 17 | TRBJ2-7 | NA | TRBV13 | CASSLRGSLGKDYEQYF | TGTGCCAGCAGCTTACGTGGAAGTTTGGGAAAGGACTACGAGCAGTACTTC
few | 15 | TRBJ2-5 | TRBD2 | TRBV20-1 | CSARASGGAQKTQYF | TGCAGTGCTAGAGCTAGCGGGGGGGCTCAGAAGACCCAGTACTTC
NA | 14 | TRBJ2-4 | TRBD1 | TRBV5-4 | CASSPRTGSNIQYF | TGTGCCAGCAGCCCCCGGACAGGGTCAAACATTCAGTACTTC
few | 15 | TRBJ2-7 | TRBD1 | TRBV10-3 | CAISPRWGQGNEQYF | TGTGCCATCAGCCCAAGATGGGGACAGGGCAACGAGCAGTACTTC
NA | 14 | TRBJ2-3 | NA | TRBV10-3 | CAISTLARGDTQYF | TGTGCCATCAGCACGTTGGCGCGTGGCGATACGCAGTATTTT
NA | 17 | TRBJ2-3 | TRBD2 | TRBV4-3 | CASSQLSSGGFTDTQYF | TGCGCCAGCAGCCAACTTTCTAGCGGGGGGTTCACAGATACGCAGTATTTT
few | 17 | TRBJ2-3 | NA | TRBV7-8 | CASGIGRRASGTDTQYF | TGTGCCAGCGGCATCGGCCGAAGGGCTAGCGGCACAGATACGCAGTATTTT
few | 16 | TRBJ2-3 | TRBD2 | TRBV20-1 | CSASWLAGGYTDTQYF | TGCAGTGCTAGTTGGCTAGCGGGGGGTTACACAGATACGCAGTATTTT
NA | 16 | TRBJ2-3 | TRBD2 | TRBV10-3 | CAISIQSGGPRTPQYF | TGTGCCATCAGTATCCAAAGCGGGGGGCCACGCACTCCGCAGTATTTT
NA | 14 | TRBJ2-5 | TRBD2 | TRBV20-1 | CSARVASGSETQYF | TGCAGTGCTAGAGTAGCTAGCGGGAGTGAGACCCAGTACTTC
few | 14 | TRBJ2-3 | NA | TRBV18 | CASSPMRGTDTQYF | TGTGCCAGCTCACCTATGCGCGGCACAGATACGCAGTATTTT
NA | 15 | TRBJ2-1 | TRBD2 | TRBV9 | CASSFREGLGNEQFF | TGTGCCAGCAGCTTTAGGGAGGGTTTGGGGAATGAGCAGTTCTTC
few | 16 | TRBJ1-2 | TRBD1 | TRBV5-1 | CASSLALGQEIYGYTF | TGCGCCAGCAGCTTGGCCCTAGGACAGGAAATCTATGGCTACACCTTC
few | 16 | TRBJ2-5 | NA | TRBV3-1 | CASSQRGPNLRETQYF | TGTGCCAGCAGCCAAAGGGGACCGAACTTAAGAGAGACCCAGTACTTC
NA | 13 | TRBJ1-1 | NA | TRBV6-5 | CASSAFAGGEAFF | TGTGCCAGCAGCGCGTTCGCGGGCGGTGAAGCTTTCTTT
NA | 17 | TRBJ2-7 | NA | TRBV7-9 | CASSSPPWTINYNEQYF | TGTGCCAGCAGCAGCCCTCCATGGACTATCAACTACAATGAGCAGTACTTC
NA | 15 | TRBJ1-1 | TRBD1 | TRBV18 | CASSPWSEGAAGAFF | TGTGCCAGCTCACCCTGGAGTGAGGGGGCGGCGGGAGCTTTCTTT
NA | 13 | TRBJ2-7 | NA | TRBV2 | CASTGGPYNEQYF | TGTGCCAGCACAGGTGGGCCCTACAATGAGCAGTACTTC
NA | 14 | TRBJ1-5 | NA | TRBV12-3/TRBV12-4 | CASSLVGGGQPQHF | TGTGCCAGCAGCCTGGTGGGGGGAGGCCAGCCCCAGCATTTT
NA | 16 | TRBJ1-6 | NA | TRBV20-1 | CSARDTGGWGNSPLHF | TGCAGTGCTAGAGATACGGGGGGCTGGGGCAATTCACCCCTCCACTTT
many | 14 | TRBJ2-6 | NA | TRBV6-5 | CASSYNSGANVLTF | TGTGCCAGCAGTTACAACTCTGGGGCCAACGTCCTGACTTTC
NA | 17 | TRBJ2-1 | TRBD2 | TRBV7-2 | CASSLLWPAGALNEQFF | TGTGCCAGCAGCTTGTTGTGGCCAGCGGGGGCGCTAAATGAGCAGTTCTTC
few | 13 | TRBJ2-1 | TRBD2 | TRBV30 | CAWGAGGRHEQFF | TGTGCCTGGGGAGCGGGGGGGCGCCATGAGCAGTTCTTC
few | 14 | TRBJ1-2 | NA | TRBV6-5 | CASSAPGQSYGYTF | TGTGCCAGCAGTGCCCCGGGACAAAGTTATGGCTACACCTTC
many | 13 | TRBJ2-1 | TRBD2 | TRBV6-5 | CASSDGTSGEQFF | TGTGCCAGCAGTGACGGGACTAGCGGAGAGCAGTTCTTC
NA | 13 | TRBJ2-5 | TRBD2 | TRBV6-2/TRBV6-3 | CASRLAGKETQYF | TGTGCCAGCAGACTAGCGGGAAAAGAGACCCAGTACTTC
few | 14 | TRBJ2-1 | TRBD2 | TRBV20-1 | CSALPPLALEEQFF | TGCAGTGCCCTTCCACCACTAGCGCTAGAAGAGCAGTTCTTC
once | 16 | TRBJ2-5 | TRBD2 | TRBV7-2 | CASSPLAGGLQETRYF | TGTGCCAGCAGCCCCTTAGCGGGAGGTCTCCAAGAGACCCGGTACTTC
few | 15 | TRBJ2-5 | TRBD2 | TRBV11-1 | CASSRLAGIQETQYF | TGTGCCAGCAGCCGACTAGCGGGGATCCAAGAGACCCAGTACTTC
many | 12 | TRBJ1-5 | TRBD1 | TRBV20-1 | CSAGGGNQPQHF | TGCAGTGCAGGGGGCGGCAATCAGCCCCAGCATTTT
NA | 16 | TRBJ2-3 | NA | TRBV7-2 | CASSTPTGAGTDTQYF | TGTGCCAGCAGCACCCCGACGGGGGCGGGGACAGATACGCAGTATTTT
NA | 12 | TRBJ2-1 | NA | TRBV7-9 | CASSLVNGEQFF | TGTGCCAGCAGCTTAGTAAACGGTGAGCAGTTCTTC
once | 12 | TRBJ1-1 | NA | TRBV12-3/TRBV12-4 | CASIFPYTEAFF | TGTGCCAGCATTTTCCCCTACACTGAAGCTTTCTTT
many | 13 | TRBJ2-3 | TRBD2 | TRBV7-2 | CASSFGGADTQYF | TGTGCCAGCAGCTTCGGGGGGGCAGATACGCAGTATTTT
NA | 14 | TRBJ1-5 | NA | TRBV12-3/TRBV12-4 | CASSLLGGNQPQHF | TGTGCCAGCAGTTTATTGGGCGGCAATCAGCCCCAGCATTTT
once | 19 | TRBJ2-7 | TRBD2 | TRBV14 | CASSQGFGTSGRALNEQYF | TGTGCCAGCAGCCAAGGATTTGGGACTAGCGGGAGAGCCCTCAATGAGCAGTACTTC
NA | 15 | TRBJ2-7 | TRBD2 | TRBV20-1 | CSATTGRDAPYEQYF | TGCAGTGCCACTACGGGGAGGGACGCTCCCTACGAGCAGTACTTC
few | 14 | TRBJ2-5 | NA | TRBV28 | CASSLSTSQETQYF | TGTGCCAGCAGTTTATCGACGAGCCAAGAGACCCAGTACTTC
NA | 15 | TRBJ2-1 | TRBD2 | TRBV7-2 | CASSSSGGYINEQFF | TGTGCCAGCAGCTCTAGCGGGGGGTATATCAATGAGCAGTTCTTC
NA | 13 | TRBJ1-2 | NA | TRBV6-5 | CASSYGHNYGYTF | TGTGCCAGCAGTTACGGGCATAACTATGGCTACACCTTC
NA | 16 | TRBJ1-4 | NA | TRBV15 | CATSREPGSPNEKLFF | TGTGCCACCAGCAGGGAGCCAGGGTCACCTAATGAAAAACTGTTTTTT
NA | 15 | TRBJ2-5 | TRBD1 | TRBV5-1 | CASSSGTGTKYEQYF | TGCGCCAGCAGCTCCGGGACAGGGACAAAGTATGAGCAGTACTTC
NA | 12 | TRBJ2-1 | NA | TRBV12-3/TRBV12-4 | CASSFGEIVQFF | TGTGCCAGCAGTTTCGGGGAGATTGTCCAGTTCTTC
NA | 15 | TRBJ1-6 | TRBD1 | TRBV6-2/TRBV6-3 | CASSTPGQGALPLHF | TGTGCCAGCAGTACTCCGGGACAGGGGGCTTTACCCCTCCACTTT
NA | 15 | TRBJ2-5 | NA | TRBV7-9 | CASTPQLGGQETQYF | TGTGCCAGCACCCCCCAGCTTGGCGGTCAAGAGACCCAGTACTTC
NA | 14 | TRBJ2-7 | NA | TRBV21-1 | CATPPRPEYNEQYF | TGTGCCACCCCCCCGAGACCCGAATACAATGAGCAGTACTTC
few | 12 | TRBJ1-6 | NA | TRBV12-3/TRBV12-4 | CASSWDRTPLHF | TGTGCCAGCAGTTGGGACCGAACACCCCTCCACTTT
NA | 14 | TRBJ2-7 | NA | TRBV12-3/TRBV12-4 | CASSFGVAVYEQYF | TGTGCCAGCAGTTTCGGTGTGGCAGTCTACGAGCAGTACTTC
NA | 15 | TRBJ2-5 | TRBD2 | TRBV27 | CASSLLAGLQETQYF | TGTGCCAGCAGTTTACTAGCGGGACTACAAGAGACCCAGTACTTC
NA | 15 | TRBJ1-1 | NA | TRBV14 | CASSHRRGLNTEAFF | TGTGCCAGCAGCCACCGCAGGGGCTTGAACACTGAAGCTTTCTTT
NA | 14 | TRBJ2-1 | NA | TRBV20-1 | CSARAGTFPNEQFF | TGCAGTGCTAGGGCTGGGACCTTCCCCAATGAGCAGTTCTTC
NA | 13 | TRBJ2-1 | NA | TRBV4-2 | CASSQRGANEQFF | TGTGCCAGCAGCCAAAGGGGTGCCAATGAGCAGTTCTTC
once | 16 | TRBJ2-3 | TRBD2 | TRBV4-2 | CASGQGSAGREGTQYF | TGTGCCAGCGGCCAAGGTTCGGCCGGGAGGGAGGGTACGCAGTATTTT